Included here is one T cell receptor beta chain sequence, with context. Its specific antigen is unknown. The record has no base qualities; no much larger clone is one base away. These data originate in a study of blood T cell repertoires in COVID-19 (dated by TCRdb to about 2020). Broadly, across the study: Samples covering the acute and convalescent phases of COVID-19 were provided by collaborators in the United States, Italy and Spain. The samples were drawn from the first 160 participants of the ongoing ImmuneRACE study and from some 1,300 subjects provided by 6 global collaborators. Where available, HLA class I and class II types were obtained from metadata supplied by the sample provider rather than from assay-based typing. A de-identified subject ID, COVID-19 status, age in years and sex were almost always included in the sample metadata. The repertoires were released in a freely available public database meant as a resource for research on the immune response to SARS-CoV-2. Subjects who had been exposed to COVID-19, were actively infected with it, or had recovered from it provided the deeply sampled blood TCRbeta repertoires that made up the dataset. The prospective study material was composed of cDNA or gDNA derived from T cells, B-cell-depleted T cells, or PBMCs. Study-wide findings and limitations: The amount of clinical and demographic metadata varied by source and participant and was provided uncurated.

Enrolling through a virtual design, the prospective study's participants ranged in age from roughly 18 to 89 years and lived across about two dozen United States geographic areas. In the prospective study, cohorts were assigned on the basis of participant-reported clinical history obtained from a screening survey and a study questionnaire. For ImmuneRACE Cohort 3, a participant was defined as recovered based on two consecutive negative NP/OP PCR tests, clearance by a healthcare professional, or resolution of symptoms. Mobile phlebotomists in the prospective study collected whole blood, serum and a nasopharyngeal or oropharyngeal swab from every participant. Additional blood draws and questionnaires over an approximately two-month period could optionally be provided by prospective study participants. Before DNA extraction, blood samples from the prospective study were shipped at room temperature or frozen.

Counted from cysteine to phenylalanine, this CDR3 has 14 amino acids. Left in the record is the CDR3 DNA by itself, 42 bases read in frame from the first base. Per the germline V gene, SGHTS is the CDR1 and YDEGEE is the CDR2. V trim: 2 bases; J trim: 3 bases; unmatched bases: 4. The immunoSEQ Assay, a bias-controlled multiplex PCR, was used to amplify TCRbeta CDR3 regions from genomic DNA. The study's processing was this. Nucleated cell counts per sample were estimated from amplification of reference gene primers within the assay. Sequence reads were collapsed and filtered to measure the absolute abundance of every unique TCRbeta CDR3 rearrangement. Productive Simpson clonality was computed per sample as the square root of Simpson's diversity index over productive rearrangements. The source is immuneACCESS, and TCRdb retained only in-frame sequences with V and J called. Part of the clones is not carried over; for the studies checked, unresolved V genes explain less than half of this, and the remainder is unexplained. The V and J calls and clone size are taken from that table; D and trimming were inferred from the DNA. This sample holds some 250,000 clones; 70% to 90% were observed only once. Of the sample, less than 2.5% falls within the top ten clones.

This TCR was sampled from a woman between 50 and 59 years old who had recovered from COVID-19. This receptor chain uses TRBV5-8 and TRBJ2-5, with 7 central nucleotides matching TRBD1. Specimen: PBMCs or T cells enriched from blood (not recorded which). The CDR3 in this case is CASSFLQGKETQYF. Here is the DNA: TGTGCCAGCAGCTTCCTACAGGGGAAAGAGACCCAGTACTTC. The CDR3 plus the reference TRBV5-8 and TRBJ2-5 genes for the other parts give the full variable domain: EAGVTQSPTHLIKTRGQQATLRCSPISGHTSVYWYQQALGLGLQFLLWYDEGEERNRGNFPPRFSGRQFPNYSSELNVNALELEDSALYLCASSFLQGKETQYFGPGTRLLVL.